The count of the clone carrying this T cell receptor beta chain is one. The data are from a study of radiation and T cells in renal cell carcinoma. Time point in this sample: blood 2 weeks post-SBRT. Treatment specified: 15 Gy SBRT to primary tumor, nephrectomy 4 weeks later. Data came from immunoSEQ multiplex PCR; TCRdb stores just in-frame clones and leaves some out. The profile covers 100,000 to 150,000 clones, with about 81% appearing a single time and under 2.5% taken by the ten largest. The receptor was derived from a woman between 55 and 75 years old with renal cell carcinoma. The input for sequencing was blood, taken from a patient whose treatment included radiotherapy and nephrectomy.

CDR3 nucleotide sequence: TGTGCCAGCAGATTCGGCTCTGGGGCCAACGTCCTGACTTTC. Translated: CASRFGSGANVLTF. The genes are TRBV5-5 and TRBJ2-6; D is uncertain. Per the germline V gene, CDR1 is SGHKS and CDR2 is YYEKEE (reference sequence). V was trimmed by 5 bases and J by 0 bases, leaving 6 bases between them. The CDR3 covers 14 residues.